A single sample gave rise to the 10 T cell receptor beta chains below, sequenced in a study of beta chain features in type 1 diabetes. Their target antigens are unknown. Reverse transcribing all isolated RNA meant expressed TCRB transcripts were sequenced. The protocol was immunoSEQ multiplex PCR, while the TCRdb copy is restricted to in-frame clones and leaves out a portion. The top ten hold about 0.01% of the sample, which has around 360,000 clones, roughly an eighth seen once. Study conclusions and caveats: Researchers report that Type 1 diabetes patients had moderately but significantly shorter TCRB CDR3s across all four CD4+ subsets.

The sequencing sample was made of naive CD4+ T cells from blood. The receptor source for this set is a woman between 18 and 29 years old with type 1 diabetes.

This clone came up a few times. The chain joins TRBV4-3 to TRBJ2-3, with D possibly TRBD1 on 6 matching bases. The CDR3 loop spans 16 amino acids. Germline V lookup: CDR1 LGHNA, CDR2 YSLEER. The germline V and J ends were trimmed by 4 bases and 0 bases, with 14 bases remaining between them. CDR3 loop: CASSPRGSLSTDTQYF. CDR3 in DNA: TGCGCCAGCAGCCCGAGGGGGAGCTTGAGCACAGATACGCAGTATTTT.

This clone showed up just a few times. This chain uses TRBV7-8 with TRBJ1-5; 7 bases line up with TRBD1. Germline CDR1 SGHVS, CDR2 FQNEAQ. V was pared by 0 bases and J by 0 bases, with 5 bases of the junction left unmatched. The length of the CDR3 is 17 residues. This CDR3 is CASSLAITGASNQPQHF. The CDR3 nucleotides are TGTGCCAGCAGCTTAGCGATAACAGGGGCTAGCAATCAGCCCCAGCATTTT.

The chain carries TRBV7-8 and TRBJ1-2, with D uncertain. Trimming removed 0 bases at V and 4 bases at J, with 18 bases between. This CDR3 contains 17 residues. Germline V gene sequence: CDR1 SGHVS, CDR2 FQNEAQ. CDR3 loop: CASSLAGGGVGSYGYTF. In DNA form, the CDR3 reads TGTGCCAGCAGCTTAGCAGGTGGCGGGGTCGGGAGCTATGGCTACACCTTC.

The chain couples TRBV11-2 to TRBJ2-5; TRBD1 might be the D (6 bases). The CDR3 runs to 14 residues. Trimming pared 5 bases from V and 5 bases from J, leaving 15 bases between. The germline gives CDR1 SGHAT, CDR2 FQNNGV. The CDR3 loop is CASSLPGTLETQYF. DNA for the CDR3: TGTGCCAGCAGCCTACCCGGGACATTGGAGACCCAGTACTTC. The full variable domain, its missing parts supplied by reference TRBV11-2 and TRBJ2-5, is EAGVAQSPRYKIIEKRQSVAFWCNPISGHATLYWYQQILGQGPKLLIQFQNNGVVDDSQLPKDRFSAERLKGVDSTLKIQPAKLEDSAVYLCASSLPGTLETQYFGPGTRLLVL.

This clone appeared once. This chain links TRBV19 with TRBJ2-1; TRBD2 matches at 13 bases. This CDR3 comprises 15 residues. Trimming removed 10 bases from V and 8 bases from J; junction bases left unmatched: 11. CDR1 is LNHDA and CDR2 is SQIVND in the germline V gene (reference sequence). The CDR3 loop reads CATATGLAGKYEQFF. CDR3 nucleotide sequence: TGTGCCACTGCGACGGGACTAGCGGGAAAGTATGAGCAGTTCTTC.

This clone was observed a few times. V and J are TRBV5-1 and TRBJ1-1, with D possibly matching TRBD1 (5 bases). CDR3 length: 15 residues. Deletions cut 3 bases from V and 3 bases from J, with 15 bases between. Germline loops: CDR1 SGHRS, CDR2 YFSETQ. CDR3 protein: CASSSLGGVDTEAFF. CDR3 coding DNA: TGCGCCAGCAGCTCCCTCGGAGGGGTAGACACTGAAGCTTTCTTT.

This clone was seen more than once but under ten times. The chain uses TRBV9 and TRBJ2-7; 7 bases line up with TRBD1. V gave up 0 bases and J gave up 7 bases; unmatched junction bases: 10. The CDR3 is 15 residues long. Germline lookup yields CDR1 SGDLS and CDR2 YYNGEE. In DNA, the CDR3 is TGTGCCAGCAGCGTAGCCCCGACAGGGCTGGGGGAGCAGTACTTC. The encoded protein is CASSVAPTGLGEQYF. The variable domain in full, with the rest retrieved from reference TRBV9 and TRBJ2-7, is DSGVTQTPKHLITATGQRVTLRCSPRSGDLSVYWYQQSLDQGLQFLIQYYNGEERAKGNILERFSAQQFPDLHSELNLSSLELGDSALYFCASSVAPTGLGEQYFGPGTRLTVT.

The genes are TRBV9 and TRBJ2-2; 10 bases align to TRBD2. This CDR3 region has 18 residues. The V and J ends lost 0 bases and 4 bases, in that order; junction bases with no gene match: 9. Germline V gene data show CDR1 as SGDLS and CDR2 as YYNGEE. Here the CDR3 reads CASSVGLAGEGGTGELFF. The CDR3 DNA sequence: TGTGCCAGCAGCGTAGGGCTAGCGGGAGAGGGTGGCACCGGGGAGCTGTTTTTT.

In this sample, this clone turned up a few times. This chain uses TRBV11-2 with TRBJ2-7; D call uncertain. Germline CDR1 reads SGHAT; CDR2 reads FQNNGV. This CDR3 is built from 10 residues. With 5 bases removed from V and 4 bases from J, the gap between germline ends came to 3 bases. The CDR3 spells CASSLYEQYF. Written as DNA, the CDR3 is TGTGCCAGCAGCCTATACGAGCAGTACTTC. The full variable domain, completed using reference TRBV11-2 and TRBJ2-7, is EAGVAQSPRYKIIEKRQSVAFWCNPISGHATLYWYQQILGQGPKLLIQFQNNGVVDDSQLPKDRFSAERLKGVDSTLKIQPAKLEDSAVYLCASSLYEQYFGPGTRLTVT.

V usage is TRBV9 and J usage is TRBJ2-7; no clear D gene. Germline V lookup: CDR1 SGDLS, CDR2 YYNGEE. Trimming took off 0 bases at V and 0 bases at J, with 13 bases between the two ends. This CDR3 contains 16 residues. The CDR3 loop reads CASSVGSLPNSYEQYF. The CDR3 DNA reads TGTGCCAGCAGCGTAGGGTCCTTACCTAACTCCTACGAGCAGTACTTC.